This is a list of T cell receptor beta chains from one sample in a study of T cells in Graves' hyperthyroidism and ophthalmopathy. TCRdb processed the multiplex PCR reads anew with MiXCR; each CDR3 protein has one entry. The data show a few hundred thousand distinct CDR3 sequences, around a fifth seen once. The source material was blood. Every receptor here comes from a woman between 65 and 79 years old with Graves' ophthalmopathy. Both conserved end residues are part of each CDR3. Fields, in order: J gene, clone size, D gene, V gene, CDR3 protein, CDR3 DNA. The D gene is left open where the match is weak. A clone size is listed for some rows: how often the clone was seen (once, few, many), or a class if it is expanded.

J: TRBJ2-3
size: -
D: -
V: TRBV15
CDR3: CATSTDFRELTDTQYF
DNA: TGTGCCACCAGCACCGACTTCAGGGAACTCACAGATACGCAGTATTTT

J: TRBJ2-7
size: -
D: -
V: TRBV30
CDR3: CAWIPRESYEQYF
DNA: TGTGCCTGGATTCCTCGGGAGTCCTACGAGCAGTACTTC

J: TRBJ2-2
size: few
D: -
V: TRBV7-3
CDR3: CASSLTIGAGELFF
DNA: TGTGCCAGCAGCTTAACAATCGGGGCCGGGGAGCTGTTTTTT

J: TRBJ2-7
size: many
D: TRBD1
V: TRBV28
CDR3: CASRGQGAYEQYF
DNA: TGTGCCAGCAGGGGACAGGGGGCGTACGAGCAGTACTTC

J: TRBJ2-7
size: -
D: TRBD2
V: TRBV18
CDR3: CASSPLAGEEQYF
DNA: TGTGCCAGCTCACCCCTAGCGGGGGAGGAGCAGTACTTC

J: TRBJ2-1
size: few
D: TRBD2
V: TRBV5-1
CDR3: CASSPMAGVRNEQFF
DNA: TGCGCCAGCAGTCCGATGGCGGGAGTGAGGAATGAGCAGTTCTTC

J: TRBJ2-2
size: few
D: -
V: TRBV11-2
CDR3: CASTLWGLNTGELFF
DNA: TGTGCCAGCACCTTATGGGGACTCAACACCGGGGAGCTGTTTTTT

J: TRBJ2-3
size: -
D: -
V: TRBV5-5
CDR3: CASSLAPQGGTQYF
DNA: TGTGCCAGCAGCTTGGCCCCACAGGGAGGTACGCAGTATTTT

J: TRBJ2-3
size: -
D: TRBD2
V: TRBV20-1
CDR3: CSARERGGGEGTQYF
DNA: TGCAGTGCTAGAGAGCGGGGCGGGGGGGAAGGTACGCAGTATTTT

J: TRBJ1-1
size: -
D: -
V: TRBV19
CDR3: CASSQNGQNTETFF
DNA: TGTGCCAGTAGTCAGAATGGACAGAACACTGAAACTTTCTTT

J: TRBJ2-7
size: -
D: TRBD2
V: TRBV28
CDR3: CASSLIGSQAGVKYEQYF
DNA: TGTGCCAGCAGTTTGATCGGCAGTCAAGCGGGAGTGAAATACGAGCAGTACTTC

J: TRBJ2-1
size: -
D: -
V: TRBV9
CDR3: CASSVGGAVTNNEQFF
DNA: TGTGCCAGCAGCGTAGGAGGGGCGGTGACTAATAATGAGCAGTTCTTC

J: TRBJ1-5
size: many
D: -
V: TRBV2
CDR3: CASSEYPWGQPQHF
DNA: TGTGCCAGCAGTGAATACCCCTGGGGACAGCCCCAGCATTTT

J: TRBJ1-2
size: -
D: -
V: TRBV7-9
CDR3: CASSLRVEYGYTF
DNA: TGTGCCAGCAGCTTACGCGTGGAGTATGGCTACACCTTC

J: TRBJ1-3
size: -
D: -
V: TRBV6-5
CDR3: CASSYSGRTTIYF
DNA: TGTGCCAGCAGTTACTCCGGGAGGACCACCATATATTTT

J: TRBJ2-3
size: many
D: -
V: TRBV2
CDR3: CASTKAFRGDTQYF
DNA: TGTGCCAGCACAAAAGCCTTCCGAGGGGATACGCAGTATTTT

J: TRBJ2-3
size: -
D: TRBD1
V: TRBV5-1
CDR3: CASSLGTGVNTQYF
DNA: TGCGCCAGCAGCCTGGGGACAGGGGTAAATACGCAGTATTTT

J: TRBJ2-1
size: -
D: -
V: TRBV9
CDR3: CASSAGRGMGRPYNEQFF
DNA: TGTGCCAGCAGCGCTGGCCGGGGGATGGGACGGCCTTACAATGAGCAGTTCTTC

J: TRBJ1-5
size: many
D: -
V: TRBV6-2/TRBV6-3
CDR3: CASKWDGNSNQPQHF
DNA: TGTGCCAGCAAATGGGACGGGAATAGCAATCAGCCCCAGCATTTT

J: TRBJ1-5
size: many
D: TRBD1
V: TRBV6-1
CDR3: CASSSNRGVSNQPQHF
DNA: TGTGCCAGCAGTTCAAACAGGGGGGTCAGCAATCAGCCCCAGCATTTT

J: TRBJ2-3
size: few
D: TRBD2
V: TRBV9
CDR3: CASSVTSGHGGTDTQYF
DNA: TGTGCCAGCAGCGTGACTAGCGGGCACGGCGGCACAGATACGCAGTATTTT

J: TRBJ2-5
size: -
D: -
V: TRBV3-1
CDR3: CASSQAGAQTQYF
DNA: TGTGCCAGCAGCCAGGCTGGGGCACAGACCCAGTACTTC

J: TRBJ1-1
size: once
D: TRBD1
V: TRBV10-2
CDR3: CASSDQDRGSTEAFF
DNA: TGCGCCAGCAGCGACCAGGACAGGGGGAGCACTGAAGCTTTCTTT

J: TRBJ1-2
size: -
D: -
V: TRBV4-1
CDR3: CASSQGTLEGGYTF
DNA: TGCGCCAGCAGCCAAGGAACCCTTGAGGGGGGCTACACCTTC

J: TRBJ1-1
size: -
D: -
V: TRBV5-5
CDR3: CASSLDLTTEAFF
DNA: TGTGCCAGCAGCTTGGATCTTACGACTGAAGCTTTCTTT

J: TRBJ1-1
size: few
D: -
V: TRBV27
CDR3: CASSFSGTGTEAFF
DNA: TGTGCCAGCAGTTTTAGCGGGACGGGGACTGAAGCTTTCTTT

J: TRBJ1-2
size: -
D: -
V: TRBV5-1
CDR3: CASSKGGSGRGYTF
DNA: TGCGCCAGCAGCAAGGGGGGGTCAGGGAGAGGCTACACCTTC

J: TRBJ2-1
size: few
D: TRBD2
V: TRBV28
CDR3: CVSRELAGKGNEQFF
DNA: TGTGTCTCACGAGAGCTAGCGGGGAAAGGGAATGAGCAGTTCTTC

J: TRBJ1-2
size: -
D: -
V: TRBV9
CDR3: CASSPSRSDSLFYGYTF
DNA: TGTGCCAGCAGCCCCAGCAGGTCGGACAGTTTGTTCTATGGCTACACCTTC

J: TRBJ1-4
size: -
D: TRBD1
V: TRBV6-1
CDR3: CASRQGGEKLFF
DNA: TGTGCCAGCAGACAGGGGGGTGAAAAACTGTTTTTT

J: TRBJ1-6
size: -
D: -
V: TRBV20-1
CDR3: CSAQAGDSPLHF
DNA: TGCAGTGCTCAGGCTGGGGATTCACCCCTCCACTTT

J: TRBJ1-1
size: few
D: -
V: TRBV7-2
CDR3: CASSLPRSFYTEAFF
DNA: TGTGCCAGCAGCTTACCCCGGTCCTTTTACACTGAAGCTTTCTTT

J: TRBJ2-2
size: -
D: -
V: TRBV28
CDR3: CASSQPGQGIGSLFF
DNA: TGTGCCAGCAGCCAACCGGGACAAGGGATCGGGTCCCTTTTTTTT

J: TRBJ2-3
size: -
D: -
V: TRBV20-1
CDR3: CSAVRLYPTDTQYF
DNA: TGCAGTGCTGTCAGACTATACCCCACAGATACGCAGTATTTT

J: TRBJ1-1
size: -
D: -
V: TRBV20-1
CDR3: CSAREPGSDTEAFF
DNA: TGCAGTGCTAGGGAACCGGGGTCCGACACTGAAGCTTTCTTT

J: TRBJ2-3
size: few
D: -
V: TRBV7-2
CDR3: CASSLSSPGDTQYF
DNA: TGTGCCAGCAGCCTTAGCTCACCGGGAGATACGCAGTATTTT

J: TRBJ2-3
size: few
D: TRBD1
V: TRBV18
CDR3: CASSPPQGNTQYF
DNA: TGTGCCAGCTCACCACCACAGGGGAATACGCAGTATTTT

J: TRBJ1-1
size: many
D: -
V: TRBV18
CDR3: CASSLNTEAFF
DNA: TGTGCCAGCTCCTTGAACACTGAAGCTTTCTTT

J: TRBJ2-7
size: few
D: TRBD1
V: TRBV2
CDR3: CASRDRVVSYEQYF
DNA: TGTGCCAGCAGGGACAGGGTAGTAAGCTACGAGCAGTACTTC

J: TRBJ2-2
size: -
D: -
V: TRBV20-1
CDR3: CSASNQGYGELFF
DNA: TGCAGTGCTAGCAATCAAGGGTACGGGGAGCTGTTTTTT

J: TRBJ1-2
size: -
D: -
V: TRBV7-9
CDR3: CASSQRLGEGYTF
DNA: TGTGCCAGCAGCCAAAGGTTGGGGGAAGGCTACACCTTC

J: TRBJ2-7
size: many
D: -
V: TRBV20-1
CDR3: CSAREGSSYEQYF
DNA: TGCAGTGCTAGGGAGGGGAGCTCCTACGAGCAGTACTTC

J: TRBJ2-5
size: many
D: -
V: TRBV12-3/TRBV12-4
CDR3: CASSQPTGVEETQYF
DNA: TGTGCCAGCAGTCAACCCACGGGGGTAGAAGAGACCCAGTACTTC

J: TRBJ1-1
size: few
D: -
V: TRBV11-2
CDR3: CASSLWYTLGANTEAFF
DNA: TGTGCCAGCAGCTTATGGTATACATTGGGAGCGAACACTGAAGCTTTCTTT

J: TRBJ2-1
size: -
D: TRBD2
V: TRBV9
CDR3: CASSSQGLAGGNPNEQFF
DNA: TGTGCCAGCAGCTCCCAGGGACTAGCGGGAGGAAACCCTAATGAGCAGTTCTTC

J: TRBJ1-2
size: many
D: TRBD1
V: TRBV27
CDR3: CASSRTGGFFYGYTF
DNA: TGTGCCAGCAGTAGGACAGGGGGATTCTTCTATGGCTACACCTTC

J: TRBJ2-7
size: -
D: TRBD2
V: TRBV4-3
CDR3: CASSQDSGRIGYEQYF
DNA: TGCGCCAGCAGCCAAGACAGCGGGAGGATTGGGTACGAGCAGTACTTC

J: TRBJ2-6
size: few
D: TRBD1
V: TRBV12-3/TRBV12-4
CDR3: CASSSIRLGQGIQSGANVLTF
DNA: TGTGCCAGCAGTTCAATAAGGCTCGGACAGGGAATACAGTCTGGGGCCAACGTCCTGACTTTC

J: TRBJ1-6
size: few
D: -
V: TRBV6-1
CDR3: CASSLYRPNNSPLHF
DNA: TGTGCCAGCAGTCTTTATCGTCCTAATAATTCACCCCTCCACTTT

J: TRBJ2-7
size: -
D: -
V: TRBV3-1
CDR3: CASRTGFEQYF
DNA: TGTGCCAGCAGAACCGGGTTCGAGCAGTACTTC

J: TRBJ2-7
size: -
D: TRBD2
V: TRBV5-1
CDR3: CASRDTSGMYEQYF
DNA: TGCGCCAGCAGGGATACTAGCGGGATGTACGAGCAGTACTTC

J: TRBJ2-3
size: -
D: TRBD2
V: TRBV25-1
CDR3: CASSDWTSFTDTQYF
DNA: TGTGCCAGCAGTGACTGGACTAGTTTCACAGATACGCAGTATTTT

J: TRBJ2-2
size: few
D: TRBD1
V: TRBV2
CDR3: CASNATGGAGGELFF
DNA: TGTGCCAGCAATGCCACAGGGGGCGCGGGCGGGGAGCTGTTTTTT

J: TRBJ2-1
size: -
D: TRBD2
V: TRBV12-3/TRBV12-4
CDR3: CASAGTSGHDEQFF
DNA: TGTGCCAGCGCCGGGACTAGCGGCCACGATGAGCAGTTCTTC